This is a list of T cell receptor beta chains from one sample in a study of spatial heterogeneity in lung cancer. TCRdb analysed the 5' RACE reads with MiXCR anew, one entry per CDR3 protein. The profile shows roughly 5,300 distinct CDR3 sequences, under 9.5% of them singletons. Source: lung tumor tissue, taken at surgery. Receptor source: a female donor with early-stage non-small cell lung cancer. Each CDR3 is given with its conserved first and last residue. Each record gives: J gene, clone size, D gene, V gene, CDR3 DNA, CDR3 protein. The D gene is left open where the match is weak. The size of a clone is reported for some rows only, either as once, few or many, or as a class for expanded clones.

J: TRBJ2-5
size: many
D: TRBD1
V: TRBV15
DNA: TGTGCCACCAGCAGGTCGGGACAGTTAAGAGAGACCCAGTACTTC
CDR3: CATSRSGQLRETQYF

J: TRBJ2-4
size: many
D: -
V: TRBV2
DNA: TGTGCCAGCACTCTCCGGGACATTCAGTACTTC
CDR3: CASTLRDIQYF

J: TRBJ2-5
size: many
D: -
V: TRBV7-9
DNA: TGTGCCAGCACCCAGGCCGGCCGATTGAAAGAGACCCAGTACTTC
CDR3: CASTQAGRLKETQYF

J: TRBJ2-2
size: many
D: -
V: TRBV11-2
DNA: TGTGCCAGCACCTTGCAGTTGGTCACCGGGGAGCTGTTTTTT
CDR3: CASTLQLVTGELFF

J: TRBJ1-3
size: medium-sized
D: TRBD1
V: TRBV11-2
DNA: TGTGCCAGCAGACCTAGACAGGGACACTCTGGAAACACCATATATTTT
CDR3: CASRPRQGHSGNTIYF

J: TRBJ2-6
size: medium-sized
D: -
V: TRBV11-1
DNA: TGTGCCAGCAGCCTCGACAGTGCTGGGGCCAACGTCCTGACTTTC
CDR3: CASSLDSAGANVLTF

J: TRBJ2-1
size: once
D: -
V: TRBV6-5
DNA: TGTGCCAGCAGTTACTCGCAGGGCGCCCACAATGAGCAGTTCTTC
CDR3: CASSYSQGAHNEQFF

J: TRBJ2-7
size: many
D: -
V: TRBV5-1
DNA: TGCGCCAGCAAACCTCAGGGCGGCGAGCAGTACTTC
CDR3: CASKPQGGEQYF

J: TRBJ1-3
size: medium-sized
D: -
V: TRBV2
DNA: TGTGCCAGCAGTTTTAGAGGGGCAACTGGAAACACCATATATTTT
CDR3: CASSFRGATGNTIYF

J: TRBJ2-3
size: many
D: -
V: TRBV9
DNA: TGTGCCAGCAGCCCCTTGGGTTCAGATACGCAGTATTTT
CDR3: CASSPLGSDTQYF

J: TRBJ1-5
size: few
D: TRBD1
V: TRBV9
DNA: TGTGCCAGTGGGACAGGAGATAGCAATCAGCCCCAGCATTTT
CDR3: CASGTGDSNQPQHF

J: TRBJ1-5
size: -
D: -
V: TRBV7-2
DNA: TGTGCCAGCAGCTTAGACCACAATCAGCCCCAGCATTTT
CDR3: CASSLDHNQPQHF

J: TRBJ1-2
size: medium-sized
D: -
V: TRBV7-2
DNA: TGTGCCAGCAGCTTATGGGGTGGAGACTCCGGCTACACCTTC
CDR3: CASSLWGGDSGYTF

J: TRBJ1-1
size: large
D: -
V: TRBV20-1
DNA: TGCAGTGCCCCAGGTAGTGGGAGCGTGAACACTGAAGCTTTCTTT
CDR3: CSAPGSGSVNTEAFF

J: TRBJ2-5
size: medium-sized
D: -
V: TRBV28
DNA: TGTGCCAGCAGTTTTCCCCCGCGAGAGTCCCAGTACTTC
CDR3: CASSFPPRESQYF

J: TRBJ1-3
size: few
D: -
V: TRBV27
DNA: TGTGCCAGCAGTTTAGGGGTCAGGGAGTCTGGAAACACCATATATTTT
CDR3: CASSLGVRESGNTIYF

J: TRBJ1-4
size: many
D: -
V: TRBV7-6
DNA: TGTGCCAGCAGCGCCAACAGTGCAACTAATGAAAAACTGTTTTTT
CDR3: CASSANSATNEKLFF

J: TRBJ1-5
size: medium-sized
D: TRBD1
V: TRBV28
DNA: TGTGCCAGCAGTTCGGGACAGGGGTATCAGCCCCAGCATTTT
CDR3: CASSSGQGYQPQHF

J: TRBJ1-2
size: many
D: -
V: TRBV28
DNA: TGTGCCAGCAGTGGGCCGGGGGATGGCTATGGCTACACCTTC
CDR3: CASSGPGDGYGYTF

J: TRBJ1-5
size: many
D: -
V: TRBV20-1
DNA: TGCAGTGCTTTCGCTCAGGGCCTTGTAGCCCAGCATTTT
CDR3: CSAFAQGLVAQHF

J: TRBJ2-3
size: -
D: TRBD2
V: TRBV7-2
DNA: TGTGCCACCCCTAGGAGCGGGAGTTCTTCGACAGATACGCAGTATTTT
CDR3: CATPRSGSSSTDTQYF

J: TRBJ2-3
size: many
D: -
V: TRBV14
DNA: TGTGCCAGCAGCAACAGGGTCACAGATACGCAGTATTTT
CDR3: CASSNRVTDTQYF

J: TRBJ2-1
size: many
D: TRBD2
V: TRBV7-2
DNA: TGTGCCAGCAGCCCCAACGGGGGGGCTGGCGGGGAGCAGTTCTTC
CDR3: CASSPNGGAGGEQFF

J: TRBJ2-1
size: many
D: -
V: TRBV11-2
DNA: TGTGCCAGCAGCTTGCGGACGGACCGTTCCTACAATGAGCAGTTCTTC
CDR3: CASSLRTDRSYNEQFF

J: TRBJ1-3
size: medium-sized
D: TRBD1
V: TRBV5-1
DNA: TGCGCCAGCAGCTTGGACACGAGGGGGCCTGGAAACACCATATATTTT
CDR3: CASSLDTRGPGNTIYF

J: TRBJ1-2
size: -
D: -
V: TRBV10-3
DNA: TGTGCCATCAGTGAAAGTGAAGGGACGCGTGGCTACACCTTC
CDR3: CAISESEGTRGYTF

J: TRBJ2-4
size: medium-sized
D: TRBD1
V: TRBV28
DNA: TGTGCCAGCAGTCCCCCGGACAGGGGGCAAAAAGGCATTCAGTACTTC
CDR3: CASSPPDRGQKGIQYF

J: TRBJ1-1
size: -
D: -
V: TRBV11-3
DNA: TGTGCCAGCAGCCCCAGGCTTCCGAACACTGAAGCTTTCTTT
CDR3: CASSPRLPNTEAFF

J: TRBJ2-1
size: few
D: TRBD2
V: TRBV4-1
DNA: TGCGCCAGCAGCCCGCCGGGTAGCGGGAGGGCGGATGAGCAGTTCTTC
CDR3: CASSPPGSGRADEQFF

J: TRBJ1-2
size: medium-sized
D: -
V: TRBV12-3/TRBV12-4
DNA: TGTGCCAGCAGTTGGCGTGATTCCTATGGCTACACCTTC
CDR3: CASSWRDSYGYTF

J: TRBJ2-3
size: few
D: -
V: TRBV20-1
DNA: TGCAGTGCTAGGTCTGGCGCTTCTAGCACAGATACGCAGTATTTT
CDR3: CSARSGASSTDTQYF

J: TRBJ1-4
size: many
D: -
V: TRBV28
DNA: TGTGCCAGCAAAGGGGATGGGCCAAAACTGTTTTTT
CDR3: CASKGDGPKLFF

J: TRBJ2-1
size: many
D: -
V: TRBV20-1
DNA: TGCAGTGCTAGATTTGGCGGAAACTCCCACAATGAGCAGTTCTTC
CDR3: CSARFGGNSHNEQFF

J: TRBJ2-7
size: medium-sized
D: -
V: TRBV28
DNA: TGTGCCAGCAGCCCCTCCCTGACCTACGAGCAGTACTTC
CDR3: CASSPSLTYEQYF

J: TRBJ1-5
size: medium-sized
D: TRBD1
V: TRBV20-1
DNA: TGCAGTGCAAGACCAGGGGGCACGGAGCCCCAGCATTTT
CDR3: CSARPGGTEPQHF